This T cell receptor (beta chain) is drawn from a study of Tregs in tolerant kidney transplant recipients. Profiling relied on immunoSEQ multiplex PCR, and the TCRdb table lists in-frame clones only, not all of them. The sample records about 81,000 clones, around nine tenths being singletons. Recipients received nonmyeloablative bone marrow transplants from related graft donors, with transient mixed chimerism. Germline V gene lookup returns CDR1 SGHAT and CDR2 FQDESV (reference sequence). This CDR3 is 17 amino acids long. J was trimmed by 5 bases and V by 1 base; bases with no gene match: 10. The material was CD4+ T cells from blood (PBMCs), obtained 24 months after the transplant. The receptor was derived from a human patient who received a combined kidney and bone marrow transplant. Some T cells may be provided by the graft donor. The chain uses TRBV11-1 and TRBJ2-1; 8 nucleotides line up with TRBD2. Here the CDR3 reads CASSLDSPGTRDNEQFF. CDR3 DNA sequence: TGTGCCAGCAGCTTAGACAGCCCCGGGACTAGGGACAATGAGCAGTTCTTC.